One and the same sample provided the 11 T cell receptor beta chains below, sequenced in a study of T cells in Graves' hyperthyroidism and ophthalmopathy. From RNA transcripts, TCR beta CDR3 regions were amplified. Carried out on the TCR CDR3, a first-round RT-PCR used the HTBI primer set. TCRdb itself ran the multiplex PCR reads through MiXCR, one entry per CDR3 protein. This repertoire shows more than 300,000 distinct CDR3 sequences, approximately 15% found once; its top ten account for roughly 11%. The sample consisted of blood. All receptors come from a woman aged 55-69 years with Graves' hyperthyroidism.

This clonotype was seen ten or more times. This sequence joins TRBV27 and TRBJ1-1; D remains ambiguous. CDR1 is MNHEY and CDR2 is SMNVEV in the germline V gene (reference sequence). The germline V and J ends were trimmed by 2 bases and 6 bases, with 13 bases remaining between them. This CDR3 comprises 14 residues. Here the CDR3 reads CASSLGGFTSEAFF. CDR3 nucleotide sequence: TGTGCCAGCAGTTTAGGTGGTTTCACCTCTGAAGCTTTCTTT.

As concerns this clonotype: This may stem from a read error, because a much larger clone lies one nucleotide away. V gene TRBV7-3 combines with J gene TRBJ1-1; 7 bases fit TRBD1. The CDR3 consists of 16 residues. Germline CDR1 and CDR2: SGHTA and FQGTGA. CDR3 loop: CAGSLRGRGIGTEAFF. For the CDR3, the DNA is TGTGCCGGCAGCTTAAGGGGCAGGGGGATCGGCACTGAAGCTTTCTTT.

The J gene is TRBJ2-7, the V gene TRBV4-1; D unclear. With 0 bases removed from V and 0 bases from J, the gap between germline ends came to 15 bases. This CDR3 is 17 amino acids long. Germline V gene data show CDR1 as MGHRA and CDR2 as YSYEKL. The CDR3: CASSQDRRTAFSYEQYF. As DNA, the CDR3 is TGCGCCAGCAGCCAAGATCGACGGACGGCGTTCTCCTACGAGCAGTACTTC.

The sample holds a few counts of this clonotype. V and J are TRBV30 and TRBJ1-1; 8 nucleotides match TRBD1. Germline V gene lookup returns CDR1 GTSNPN and CDR2 SVGIG (reference sequence). Germline trimming cut 2 bases from V and 11 bases from J; bases unmatched to any gene: 16. The CDR3 contains 15 residues. CDR3: CAWSIRLRQGTSAFF. CDR3 sequence (DNA): TGTGCCTGGAGTATCCGACTCAGACAGGGGACTAGCGCTTTCTTT. The full variable domain, completed using reference TRBV30 and TRBJ1-1, is SQTIHQWPATLVQPVGSPLSLECTVEGTSNPNLYWYRQAAGRGLQLLFYSVGIGQISSEVPQNLSASRPQDRQFILSSKKLLLSDSGFYLCAWSIRLRQGTSAFFGQGTRLTVV.

This clonotype was counted between two and nine times. The rearrangement links TRBV20-1 to TRBJ1-4, with no clear D. The CDR3 contains 12 residues. The V gene's germline CDR1 is DFQATT and CDR2 SNEGSKA (reference sequence). V was shortened by 2 bases and J by 4 bases, with 5 bases between the two germline ends. CDR3 protein: CSARTYNEKLFF. The CDR3 DNA follows: TGCAGTGCTAGAACGTATAATGAAAAACTGTTTTTT.

This clonotype was counted ten times or more. The chain carries TRBV11-2 and TRBJ2-3; no clear D. The germline V gene encodes CDR1 SGHAT and CDR2 FQNNGV. CDR3 length equals 13 residues. Trimming removed 0 bases at V and 7 bases at J, with 8 bases between. This CDR3 is CASSLDPYNTQYF. In DNA form, the CDR3 reads TGTGCCAGCAGCTTAGACCCCTACAATACGCAGTATTTT.

This clonotype showed up many times. The chain recombines TRBV28 with TRBJ2-7, with 7 bases that match TRBD2. Germline values: CDR1 MDHEN, CDR2 SYDVKM. V shed 2 bases, J shed 4 bases, and the junction held 5 bases outside the gene matches. CDR3 length: 14 amino acids. The DNA for the CDR3 is TGTGCCAGCAGTTTAGCGGGAGAGCATTACGAGCAGTACTTC. It is translated as CASSLAGEHYEQYF.

The chain joins TRBV29-1 to TRBJ2-3; D is ambiguous. Trimming removed 4 bases from V and 2 bases from J, with 7 bases in between. CDR3 length: 12 residues. Germline lookup yields CDR1 SQVTM and CDR2 ANQGSEA. Here the CDR3 reads CSVAPFTDTQYF. CDR3 nucleotides: TGCAGCGTTGCGCCCTTCACAGATACGCAGTATTTT.

This clonotype was detected many times. The chain carries TRBV27 and TRBJ2-7, with unresolved D. Germline assignment: CDR1 MNHEY and CDR2 SMNVEV (reference sequence). This CDR3 is 14 amino acids long. V was clipped by 5 bases and J by 3 bases, with 14 bases between them. CDR3 bases: TGTGCCAGCAGTCACAGTGGGCAGGACTACGAGCAGTACTTC. Residues: CASSHSGQDYEQYF.

This clonotype was counted a few times. The chain employs TRBV6-1 and TRBJ1-2; 12 positions match TRBD1. The CDR3 runs to 18 residues. J gave up 4 bases and V 7 bases, and 16 bases lay outside the gene matches. Germline lookup yields CDR1 MNHNS and CDR2 SASEGT. CDR3 residues: CASNNRRGQGARGYGYTF. CDR3 nucleotide sequence: TGTGCCAGCAATAACCGGAGGGGACAGGGGGCGCGTGGCTATGGCTACACCTTC.

At least ten counts were recorded for this clonotype. The chain combines TRBV27 with TRBJ2-3; TRBD2 aligns across 7 bases. With 4 bases clipped from V and 1 base from J, the junction kept 5 bases outside the gene matches. This CDR3 spans 15 amino acids. The germline V gene has CDR1 MNHEY and CDR2 SMNVEV (reference sequence). The CDR3 sequence: CASSSISGGTDTQYF. In DNA, the CDR3 is TGTGCCAGCAGTTCCATAAGCGGGGGCACAGATACGCAGTATTTT.